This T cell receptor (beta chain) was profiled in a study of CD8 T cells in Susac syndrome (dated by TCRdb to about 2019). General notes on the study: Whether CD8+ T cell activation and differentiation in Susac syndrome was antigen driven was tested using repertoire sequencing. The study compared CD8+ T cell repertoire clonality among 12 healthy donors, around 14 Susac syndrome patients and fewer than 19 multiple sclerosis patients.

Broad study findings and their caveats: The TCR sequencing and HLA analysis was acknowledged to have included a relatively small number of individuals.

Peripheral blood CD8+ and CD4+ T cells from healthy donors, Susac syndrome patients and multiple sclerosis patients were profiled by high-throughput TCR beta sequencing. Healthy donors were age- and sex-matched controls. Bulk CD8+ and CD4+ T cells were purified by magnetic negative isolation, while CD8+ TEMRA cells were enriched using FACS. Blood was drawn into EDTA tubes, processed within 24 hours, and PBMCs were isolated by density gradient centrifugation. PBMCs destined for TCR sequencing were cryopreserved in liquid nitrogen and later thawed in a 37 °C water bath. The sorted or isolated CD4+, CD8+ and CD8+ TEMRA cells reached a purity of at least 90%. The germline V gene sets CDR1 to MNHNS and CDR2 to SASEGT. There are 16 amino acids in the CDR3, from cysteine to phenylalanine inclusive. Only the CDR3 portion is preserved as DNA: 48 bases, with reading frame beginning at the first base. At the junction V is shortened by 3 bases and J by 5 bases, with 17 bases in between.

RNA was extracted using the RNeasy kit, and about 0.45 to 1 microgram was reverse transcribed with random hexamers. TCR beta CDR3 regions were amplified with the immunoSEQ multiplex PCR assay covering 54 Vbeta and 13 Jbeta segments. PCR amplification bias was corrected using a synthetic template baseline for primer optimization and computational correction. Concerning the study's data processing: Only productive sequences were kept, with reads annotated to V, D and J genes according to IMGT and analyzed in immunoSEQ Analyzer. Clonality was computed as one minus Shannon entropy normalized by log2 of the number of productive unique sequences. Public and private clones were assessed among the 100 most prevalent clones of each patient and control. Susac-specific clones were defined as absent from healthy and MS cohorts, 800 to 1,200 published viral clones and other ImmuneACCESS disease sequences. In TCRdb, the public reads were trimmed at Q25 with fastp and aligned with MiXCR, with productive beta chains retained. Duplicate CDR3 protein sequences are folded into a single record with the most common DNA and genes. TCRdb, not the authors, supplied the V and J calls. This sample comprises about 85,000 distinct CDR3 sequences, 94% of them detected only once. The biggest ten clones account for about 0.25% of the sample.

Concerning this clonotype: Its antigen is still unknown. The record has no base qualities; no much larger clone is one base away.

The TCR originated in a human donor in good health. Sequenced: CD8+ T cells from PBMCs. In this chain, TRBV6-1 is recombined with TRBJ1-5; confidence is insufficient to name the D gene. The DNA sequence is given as TGTGCCAGCAGTGAGATTGGCAGACTCTTCGATCAGCCCCAGCATTTT. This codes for CASSEIGRLFDQPQHF.